This TCR beta chain was documented in a study of cytomegalovirus exposure and HLA in healthy donors. PCR employed 60 Vbeta and 13 Jbeta primers. Repertoires were generated with immunoSEQ multiplex PCR, while TCRdb's copy carries only in-frame clones and drops some. In the table there are approximately 170,000 clones, around 85% of which are singletons. Germline assignment: CDR1 KGHSH and CDR2 LQKENI. V was pared by 1 base and J by 0 bases, with 6 bases of the junction left unmatched. The CDR3 runs 17 residues. Study-wide results and caveats: Among immune exposure information, only CMV serostatus was available.

Concerning this clone: As yet, its antigen is unknown.

The source material was PBMCs. This clonotype was obtained from a boy aged 2 to 9 in good health and CMV-seronegative. The J gene is TRBJ2-1, the V gene TRBV18, with 7 bases lining up with TRBD2. CDR3 amino acids: CASSPRGGGSSYNEQFF. The DNA of the CDR3 is TGTGCCAGCTCACCACGTGGGGGAGGGAGCTCCTACAATGAGCAGTTCTTC.